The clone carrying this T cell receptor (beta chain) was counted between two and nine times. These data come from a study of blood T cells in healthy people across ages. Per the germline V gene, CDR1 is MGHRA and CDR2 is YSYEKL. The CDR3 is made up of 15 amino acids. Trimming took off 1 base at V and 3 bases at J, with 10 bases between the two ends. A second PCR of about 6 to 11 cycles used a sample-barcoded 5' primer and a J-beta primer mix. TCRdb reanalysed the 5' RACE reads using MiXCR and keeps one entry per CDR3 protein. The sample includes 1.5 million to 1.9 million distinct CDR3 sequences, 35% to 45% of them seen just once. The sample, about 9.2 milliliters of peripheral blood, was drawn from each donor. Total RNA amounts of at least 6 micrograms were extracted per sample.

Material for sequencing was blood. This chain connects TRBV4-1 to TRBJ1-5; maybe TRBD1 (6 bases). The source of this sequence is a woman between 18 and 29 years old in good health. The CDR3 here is CASSQVRDNNQPQHF. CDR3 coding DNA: TGCGCCAGCAGCCAAGTGCGGGACAACAATCAGCCCCAGCATTTT.